This T cell receptor (beta chain) was recorded in a study of control samples from healthy donors and cancer patients. The protocol was immunoSEQ multiplex PCR, while the TCRdb copy is restricted to in-frame clones and leaves out a portion. The repertoire consists of approximately 120,000 clones, with around 87% occurring once and the leading ten covering about 3%. CDR1 and CDR2 (germline): ENHRY, SYGVKD. The CDR3 has 18 amino acids. V shed 10 bases, J shed 0 bases, and the junction held 10 bases outside the gene matches. The chain uses TRBV10-3 and TRBJ2-1; 15 bases line up with TRBD2. The receptor comes from a man between 60 and 70 years old in good health. The sequenced sample was blood. CDR3 in amino acids: CATKGTSGGPSSYNEQFF. For the CDR3, the DNA is TGTGCCACCAAAGGGACTAGCGGGGGGCCAAGCTCCTACAATGAGCAGTTCTTC.